A single sample is the source of the 22 T cell receptor beta chains below, sequenced in a study of blood T cells in healthy people across ages (dated by TCRdb to between 2015 and 2016). Libraries were prepared through 5' RACE. The sequencer was an Illumina HiSeq 2500. A second PCR of about 7 to 12 cycles was performed with a sample-barcoded 5' primer and a J-beta primer mix. TCRdb's own reprocessing of the public reads used fastp at Q25 and MiXCR and kept productive beta chains. Duplicate CDR3 protein sequences are folded into a single record with the most common DNA and genes. This sample gives fewer than 950,000 distinct CDR3 sequences in total; around half of them show up just once. The top ten clonotypes cover approximately 40% of the sample. Sequenced: blood. These receptors were taken from a man older than 75 in good health.

This rearrangement joins TRBV7-8 to TRBJ2-3, with D tentatively TRBD2 (6 bases). The CDR3 runs 16 residues. V was trimmed by 3 bases and J by 6 bases, leaving 19 bases between them. The germline CDR1 and CDR2 sequences are SGHVS and FQNEAQ. The CDR3 region is CASSLGAGKGQDTQYF. CDR3 coding DNA: TGTGCCAGCAGCTTGGGAGCGGGCAAGGGGCAGGATACGCAGTATTTT. The variable domain in full, with the rest retrieved from reference TRBV7-8 and TRBJ2-3, is GAGVSQSPRYKVAKRGQDVALRCDPISGHVSLFWYQQALGQGPEFLTYFQNEAQLDKSGLPSDRFFAERPEGSVSTLKIQRTQQEDSAVYLCASSLGAGKGQDTQYFGPGTRLTVL.

This clonotype was counted only a few times. An end of the junction does not agree with germline; a read error may underlie this. The CDR3 sequence: CASISIQGIGSNVLTF. In DNA form, the CDR3 reads TGTGCCAGCATCTCCATACAGGGTATTGGGTCCAACGTCCTGACTTTC. The chain recombines TRBV6-2 or TRBV6-3 with TRBJ2-6; possible D gene TRBD1, 6 bases. This CDR3 has 16 residues. Germline CDR1 and CDR2: MNHEY and SVGEGT.

The V and J genes are TRBV12-3 or TRBV12-4 and TRBJ2-1; D not certain. The CDR3 consists of 12 residues. V was shortened by 6 bases and J by 9 bases, with 12 bases between the two germline ends. CDR3 coding DNA: TGTGCCAGCAGGGAGAACTGGGGTGAGCAGTTCTTC. Translating gives CASRENWGEQFF.

This clonotype was detected only once. This chain links TRBV7-9 with TRBJ2-4, with a tentative D call TRBD1 (5 bases). Germline lookup yields CDR1 SEHNR and CDR2 FQNEAQ (reference sequence). With 2 bases removed from V and 0 bases from J, the gap between germline ends came to 11 bases. The CDR3 spans 16 residues. In nucleotides, the CDR3 is TGTGCCAGCAGCTTATGGGGCGGTAAAGCCAAAAACATTCAGTACTTC. This gives the protein CASSLWGGKAKNIQYF.

In this sample, this clonotype turned up a few times. This chain links TRBV3-1 with TRBJ2-3; D might be TRBD1 (6 bases). Looked up from germline, CDR1 is LGHDT and CDR2 is YNNKEL (reference sequence). This CDR3 comprises 16 residues. V shed 1 base and J shed 14 bases, with 25 bases lying between them. The CDR3 here is CASSQGGQPQHRYAYF. The DNA for the CDR3 is TGTGCCAGCAGCCAAGGCGGACAGCCCCAGCACAGATACGCGTATTTT.

The chain employs TRBV14 and TRBJ2-7, with D maybe TRBD1 (6 bases). The CDR3 loop spans 18 amino acids. Germline lookup yields CDR1 SGHDN and CDR2 FVKESK. The V gene lost 0 bases and the J gene lost 5 bases, with 23 bases spanning the gap. The CDR3 reads CASSQDPAGARWFHEQYF. The CDR3 bases are TGTGCCAGCAGCCAAGATCCGGCAGGGGCGAGGTGGTTCCACGAGCAGTACTTC.

This clonotype was recorded a few times. V and J are TRBV27 and TRBJ2-7; TRBD1 might be the D (6 bases). Germline assignment: CDR1 MNHEY and CDR2 SMNVEV (reference sequence). Between the trimmed V and J ends, which lost 10 bases and 3 bases, there was a span of 10 bases. The CDR3 has 11 amino acids. This CDR3 is CATRRGYEQYF. The CDR3 nucleotides read TGTGCCACCCGCAGGGGCTACGAGCAGTACTTC.

The chain uses TRBV7-2 and TRBJ1-2; TRBD1 agrees at 7 bases. The CDR3 has 15 amino acids. V lost 4 bases, J lost 2 bases, and 7 bases stayed unmatched. The germline V gene encodes CDR1 SGHTA and CDR2 FQGNSA. The CDR3 region has the DNA TGTGCCAGCAGCTATACCGGGACAGAAAACTATGGCTACACCTTC. It codes for CASSYTGTENYGYTF.

This clonotype turned up a few times. The chain uses TRBV24-1 and TRBJ2-1; perhaps D is TRBD1 or TRBD2 (5 bases each). Trimming took 9 bases from V and 5 from J, leaving 10 bases between them. CDR1 is KGHDR, CDR2 SFDVKD, per germline. The CDR3 consists of 12 residues. CDR3 sequence (DNA): TGTGCCACCCGGGACGGAAACAATGAGCAGTTCTTC. The encoded protein is CATRDGNNEQFF.

This clonotype has at least ten counts. The chain joins TRBV24-1 to TRBJ2-1, with D tentatively TRBD1 or TRBD2 (5 bases each). There are 16 residues in the CDR3. V gave up 3 bases and J gave up 4 bases, with 15 bases separating them. Germline V lookup: CDR1 KGHDR, CDR2 SFDVKD. The CDR3 protein is CATSDNGAARYNEQFF. As DNA, the CDR3 is TGTGCCACCAGTGATAACGGGGCCGCCCGGTACAATGAGCAGTTCTTC.

This clonotype was observed a few times. The chain uses TRBV6-5 and TRBJ2-7; 7 bases match TRBD1. Germline V gives CDR1 MNHEY, CDR2 SVGAGI. Trimming removed 8 bases from V and 5 bases from J; junction bases left unmatched: 9. The CDR3 is made up of 13 amino acids. The CDR3 loop is CASGFFRGNEQYF. In DNA, the CDR3 is TGTGCCAGCGGGTTTTTCAGGGGGAACGAGCAGTACTTC.

V usage is TRBV9 and J usage is TRBJ1-3; D unresolved. Per the germline V gene, CDR1 is SGDLS and CDR2 is YYNGEE. The CDR3 contains 16 residues. Deletions cut 3 bases from V and 0 bases from J, with 13 bases between. CDR3 DNA sequence: TGTGCCAGCAGCGCAAGGAACCCCGGCTCTGGAAACACCATATATTTT. Its translation is CASSARNPGSGNTIYF.

This clonotype was counted a single time. This chain links TRBV4-2 with TRBJ2-5, with D uncertain. V lost 0 bases and J 1 base, leaving 15 bases between the germline ends. This CDR3 spans 17 amino acids. Per germline, CDR1 LGHNA and CDR2 YNFKEQ. CDR3 in amino acids: CASSQDSGTYSQETQYF. The CDR3 coding sequence is TGTGCCAGCAGCCAAGATTCGGGCACCTACAGCCAAGAGACCCAGTACTTC.

J is TRBJ2-4 and V is TRBV21-1; the D call TRBD1 from the table was never checked on the DNA. The J call is uncertain, as TRBJ2-7 better fits the DNA end. TRBV21-1 is deemed a pseudogene. The CDR3 contains 13 residues. The CDR3 loop reads CASSKRGRGEQYF. The CDR3 nucleotides read TGTGCCAGCAGCAAAAGGGGGCGAGGCGAGCAGTACTTC.

The chain is built from TRBV20-1 and TRBJ2-5; tentatively, D is TRBD1 or TRBD2 (5 bases each). V was clipped by 4 bases and J by 1 base, with 19 bases between them. The CDR3 loop spans 16 amino acids. Germline CDR1 reads DFQATT; CDR2 reads SNEGSKA (reference sequence). This chain's CDR3 is CSATEVWRGAQETQYF. CDR3 bases: TGCAGTGCTACGGAAGTATGGAGAGGGGCCCAAGAGACCCAGTACTTC.

The genes are TRBV18 and TRBJ2-1; 8 bases are a match to TRBD2. Germline V gives CDR1 KGHSH, CDR2 LQKENI. V shed 2 bases and J 5 bases; nucleotides not matched to a gene: 8. The CDR3 contains 16 residues. CDR3 amino acids: CASSPLGLAGDNEQFF. The CDR3 region has the DNA TGTGCCAGCTCACCATTGGGCCTAGCGGGTGACAATGAGCAGTTCTTC.

This clonotype has a handful of counts. This chain connects TRBV7-9 to TRBJ1-2, with 12 bases matching TRBD1. The germline V gene has CDR1 SEHNR and CDR2 FQNEAQ (reference sequence). This CDR3 is 18 amino acids long. V lost 0 bases to trimming and J lost 3 bases; unmatched junction nucleotides: 8. Written as DNA, the CDR3 is TGTGCCAGCAGCTTAGCGGGACAGGGGGCGAGTCAATACTATGGCTACACCTTC. Its translation: CASSLAGQGASQYYGYTF.

Comment on this clonotype: Given a much more abundant clone one base away, this may be a read error. The conserved closing phenylalanine or tryptophan is absent in this CDR3, likely reflecting a read error. This sequence joins TRBV20-1 and TRBJ2-7; no clear D gene. V lost 5 bases and J lost 0, with 11 bases in between. Germline CDR1 reads DFQATT; CDR2 reads SNEGSKA (reference sequence). The CDR3 runs 13 residues. This chain's CDR3 is CSAQHSSSYEQYL. CDR3 DNA sequence: TGCAGTGCTCAACACTCAAGCTCCTACGAGCAGTACCTC.

The chain is built from TRBV5-1 and TRBJ2-1, with no clear D. The CDR3 contains 13 residues. Trimming shortened V by 3 bases and J by 7 bases, and 11 bases separated the two germline ends. Germline V gene data show CDR1 as SGHRS and CDR2 as YFSETQ. DNA for the CDR3: TGCGCCAGCAGCTCCGTAGTGAGGAATGAGCAGTTCTTC. This sequence encodes CASSSVVRNEQFF.

This clonotype has only a few counts. The chain employs TRBV10-3 and TRBJ2-5, with D tentatively TRBD2 (6 bases). The CDR3 extends over 13 amino acids. Per germline, CDR1 ENHRY and CDR2 SYGVKD. Trimming left V 3 bases short and J 4 bases short, with 9 bases between. CDR3 in DNA: TGTGCCATCAGTGATCCAGCGGGAGAGACCCAGTACTTC. It is translated as CAISDPAGETQYF.

This clonotype has a handful of counts. The J gene is TRBJ1-1, the V gene TRBV5-1; D is unclear. The CDR3 spans 14 residues. Germline V gene sequence: CDR1 SGHRS, CDR2 YFSETQ. Deletions cut 4 bases from V and 1 base from J, with 11 bases between. CDR3: CASSPGWQNTEAFF. The CDR3 DNA reads as TGCGCCAGCAGCCCCGGTTGGCAGAACACTGAAGCTTTCTTT. The whole variable domain, remainder taken from reference TRBV5-1 and TRBJ1-1, is KAGVTQTPRYLIKTRGQQVTLSCSPISGHRSVSWYQQTPGQGLQFLFEYFSETQRNKGNFPGRFSGRQFSNSRSEMNVSTLELGDSALYLCASSPGWQNTEAFFGQGTRLTVV.

This CDR3 reads CASSQLSTGAVGYTF. The CDR3 coding sequence is TGTGCCAGCAGCCAACTCAGCACGGGGGCAGTTGGCTACACCTTC. The V and J genes are TRBV27 and TRBJ1-2; tentatively, D is TRBD1 (6 bases). Per germline, CDR1 MNHEY and CDR2 SMNVEV (reference sequence). V lost 6 bases to trimming and J lost 7 bases, with 21 bases between them. CDR3 length: 15 residues.